This T cell receptor beta chain derives from a study of lymphopenia after photon versus proton radiotherapy. Comment on this clone: Its target is not known.

Sequenced by immunoSEQ multiplex PCR; TCRdb stores in-frame clones only, minus some. The data hold around 53,000 clones, with around 83% observed a single time. Points from the study as a whole: Larger post-nadir TCR diversity loss correlated inversely with survival in deceased patients. Post-nadir diversity loss with photons came from oligoclonal expansion, particularly CD8+ Temra cells. Authors raise, but do not show, better survival with proton therapy. Relative stability marked proton patients; photon patients lost diversity and naive cells.

This material consisted of peripheral blood, taken from a patient treated with photon-based radiotherapy. The sequence came from a man in his fifties with gastric cancer.

CDR3 sequence: CASSSWAPGNEQFF. Here the CDR3 DNA reads TGTGCCAGCAGCTCCTGGGCCCCCGGCAATGAGCAGTTCTTC. The chain combines TRBV5-6 with TRBJ2-1; D is unclear. This CDR3 has 14 amino acids. The V and J ends lost 3 bases and 6 bases respectively, with 13 bases between them. Looked up from germline, CDR1 is SGHDT and CDR2 is YYEEEE.